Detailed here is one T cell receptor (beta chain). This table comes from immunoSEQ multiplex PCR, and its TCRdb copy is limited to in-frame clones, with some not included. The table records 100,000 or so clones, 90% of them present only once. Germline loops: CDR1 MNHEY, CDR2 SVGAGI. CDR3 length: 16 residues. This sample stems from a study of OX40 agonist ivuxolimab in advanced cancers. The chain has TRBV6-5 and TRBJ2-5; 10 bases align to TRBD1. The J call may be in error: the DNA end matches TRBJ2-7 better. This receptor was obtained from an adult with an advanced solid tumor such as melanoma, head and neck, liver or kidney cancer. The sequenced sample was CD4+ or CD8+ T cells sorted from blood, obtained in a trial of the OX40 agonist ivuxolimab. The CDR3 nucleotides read TGTGCCAGCAGTTACACCCGGACAGGGGGTCTAGACGAGCAGTACTTC. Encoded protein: CASSYTRTGGLDEQYF.